One and the same sample provided the 28 T cell receptor beta chains below, sequenced in a study of blood T cells in healthy people across ages. For the second PCR, which ran for about 7 to 12 cycles, a sample-barcoded 5' primer and a J-beta primer mix were used. TCRdb re-called the 5' RACE reads with MiXCR, one entry per CDR3 protein. The table includes some 860,000 distinct CDR3 sequences, around 50% detected once. Material: blood. Every receptor here comes from a man between 35 and 55 years old in good health.

V and J are TRBV7-6 and TRBJ2-1; D gene uncertain. Looked up from germline, CDR1 is SGHVS and CDR2 is FNYEAQ. V dropped 5 bases and J dropped 9 bases, with 11 bases sitting between them. The CDR3 is 12 amino acids. The CDR3 coding sequence is TGTGCCAGCAGCCAATCTTTGGCTGAGCAGTTCTTC. Encoded protein: CASSQSLAEQFF.

The chain carries TRBV6-2 or TRBV6-3 and TRBJ2-1; TRBD2 agrees at 11 bases. The length of the CDR3 is 16 residues. With V trimmed by 4 bases and J by 6 bases, 8 bases remained unmatched. From germline, CDR1 is MNHEY and CDR2 SVGEGT. The CDR3 here is CASSSPTSGIINEQFF. The DNA for the CDR3 is TGTGCCAGCAGTTCGCCGACTAGCGGGATTATCAATGAGCAGTTCTTC.

The chain joins TRBV29-1 to TRBJ2-1; possible D gene TRBD1, 5 bases. V was cut by 2 bases and J by 7 bases, with 18 bases left in between. CDR1 and CDR2 from the germline V gene are SQVTM and ANQGSEA. The CDR3 length is 15 residues. CDR3 residues: CSVESAELGLNEQFF. CDR3 in DNA: TGCAGCGTTGAATCGGCGGAGTTGGGGCTGAATGAGCAGTTCTTC.

The rearrangement links TRBV13 to TRBJ1-5; 9 bases are a match to TRBD1. V lost 0 bases, J lost 3 bases, and 9 bases stayed unmatched. Germline CDR1 and CDR2: PRHDT and FYEKMQ (reference sequence). The CDR3 loop spans 18 amino acids. The CDR3 sequence: CASSLGGQGLRNNQPQHF. The DNA of the CDR3 is TGTGCCAGCAGCTTAGGGGGACAGGGACTTAGGAACAATCAGCCCCAGCATTTT.

The J gene is TRBJ2-5, the V gene TRBV5-1; tentatively, D is TRBD2 (6 bases). Germline V gene lookup returns CDR1 SGHRS and CDR2 YFSETQ. The CDR3 totals 16 residues. V shed 5 bases and J shed 5 bases, with 22 bases lying between them. The chain's CDR3 is CASSLTGTSTAETQYF. DNA of the CDR3: TGCGCCAGCAGTCTTACCGGGACTTCAACGGCGGAGACCCAGTACTTC. Looking up the rest from reference TRBV5-1 and TRBJ2-5 gives the full variable domain: KAGVTQTPRYLIKTRGQQVTLSCSPISGHRSVSWYQQTPGQGLQFLFEYFSETQRNKGNFPGRFSGRQFSNSRSEMNVSTLELGDSALYLCASSLTGTSTAETQYFGPGTRLLVL.

The chain recombines TRBV29-1 with TRBJ2-3; D not resolved. The CDR3 is 12 amino acids. The V gene's germline CDR1 is SQVTM and CDR2 ANQGSEA. V shed 4 bases and J shed 2 bases, with 7 bases lying between them. DNA of the CDR3: TGCAGCGTTGTGGACCTCACAGATACGCAGTATTTT. Translating gives CSVVDLTDTQYF.

The chain couples TRBV29-1 to TRBJ2-6; D tentatively reads TRBD1 or TRBD2 (6 bases each). There are 14 residues in the CDR3. CDR1 is SQVTM, CDR2 ANQGSEA, per germline. V lost 7 bases and J 4 bases, leaving 14 bases between the germline ends. CDR3 in amino acids: CSAELGGGANVLTF. CDR3 nucleotide sequence: TGCAGCGCGGAGTTAGGGGGGGGGGCCAACGTCCTGACTTTC.

The V gene is TRBV5-4, the J gene TRBJ2-7, with 12 bases identical to TRBD1. Trimming at V came to 1 base and at J to 4 bases, leaving 6 bases not matched to a gene. The CDR3 is made up of 16 amino acids. The germline gives CDR1 SGHNT, CDR2 YYREEE (reference sequence). CDR3 bases: TGTGCCAGCAGCTTGATGGGACAGGGGGCTGTTTACGAGCAGTACTTC. Amino acids: CASSLMGQGAVYEQYF.

The sample holds a few counts of this clonotype. The chain combines TRBV20-1 with TRBJ1-2; 8 nucleotides match TRBD1. This CDR3 has 14 residues. In germline, CDR1 is DFQATT, CDR2 SNEGSKA (reference sequence). Unmatched junction bases numbered 10, after V lost 5 bases and J lost 5 bases. CDR3 sequence reads: CSAPSPQGAYGYTF. CDR3 DNA sequence: TGCAGTGCTCCCTCCCCTCAGGGGGCTTATGGCTACACCTTC.

This chain joins TRBV20-1 and TRBJ2-3; D might be TRBD2 (6 bases). V shed 0 bases and J shed 2 bases, with 12 bases lying between them. The germline gives CDR1 DFQATT, CDR2 SNEGSKA (reference sequence). CDR3 size: 15 residues. The CDR3 protein is CSARDPGEPTDTQYF. The CDR3, as DNA: TGCAGTGCTAGAGATCCGGGGGAACCCACAGATACGCAGTATTTT.

The V gene is TRBV29-1, the J gene TRBJ2-5; D unclear. Trimming shortened V by 1 base and J by 4 bases, and 13 bases separated the two germline ends. Germline V gene data show CDR1 as SQVTM and CDR2 as ANQGSEA. This CDR3 spans 14 amino acids. The CDR3 loop reads CSVEGALLLETQYF. In DNA form, the CDR3 reads TGCAGCGTTGAAGGGGCGCTTCTTCTAGAGACCCAGTACTTC.

This clonotype was found a few times. This chain uses TRBV25-1 with TRBJ2-5; D may correspond to TRBD1 or TRBD2 (7 bases each). Germline V gives CDR1 MGHDK, CDR2 SYGVNS. The CDR3 contains 15 residues. V lost 6 bases, J lost 4 bases, and 18 bases lay in between. The CDR3 loop is CASSLGGRGGETQYF. The CDR3 region has the DNA TGTGCCAGCAGCTTGGGGGGCAGGGGGGGAGAGACCCAGTACTTC.

As DNA, the CDR3 is TGTGCCAGCAGCTTGTACGGGCAGGGAATAGATACGCAGTATTTT. Translating it yields CASSLYGQGIDTQYF. The chain is built from TRBV7-2 and TRBJ2-3; perhaps TRBD1 as D (5 bases). Germline V gene lookup returns CDR1 SGHTA and CDR2 FQGNSA. There are 15 residues in the CDR3. V lost 3 bases to trimming and J lost 5 bases, with 15 bases between them.

The chain carries TRBV20-1 and TRBJ2-4; a weak D match, TRBD1 (5 bases). Trimming removed 4 bases at V and 2 bases at J, with 15 bases between. Germline V lookup: CDR1 DFQATT, CDR2 SNEGSKA (reference sequence). This CDR3 is 15 amino acids long. CDR3 nucleotide sequence: TGCAGTGCTACCACCCTCACAGGCACCAAAAACATTCAGTACTTC. Amino acids: CSATTLTGTKNIQYF.

The chain couples TRBV12-5 to TRBJ2-5; D unresolved. The V gene lost 6 bases and the J gene lost 5 bases, with 13 bases spanning the gap. The CDR3 runs to 13 residues. Germline V gives CDR1 LGHNT, CDR2 FRNRAP. In DNA form, the CDR3 reads TGTGCTAGTGGATCGGGCCAGAGGGAGACCCAGTACTTC. It yields the protein CASGSGQRETQYF.

The chain couples TRBV7-8 to TRBJ1-5; no reliable D call. The CDR3 is 17 amino acids. CDR1 and CDR2 from the germline V gene are SGHVS and FQNEAQ. V gave up 1 base and J gave up 0 bases, with 13 bases separating them. The CDR3 region has the DNA TGTGCCAGCAGCTTAGTAGGCAGCCCTTATAGCAATCAGCCCCAGCATTTT. It encodes CASSLVGSPYSNQPQHF.

The rearrangement uses TRBV5-5 and TRBJ2-5; D possibly corresponds to TRBD2 (6 bases). The V and J ends lost 3 bases and 4 bases respectively, with 13 bases between them. The CDR3 length is 14 residues. Germline V CDR1 and CDR2: SGHKS, YYEKEE (reference sequence). CDR3 protein: CASSSPGRLETQYF. The CDR3 DNA reads as TGTGCCAGCAGCTCCCCCGGGAGACTAGAGACCCAGTACTTC.

V usage is TRBV27 and J usage is TRBJ2-1, with 10 positions matching TRBD1. Trimming removed 6 bases from V and 10 bases from J; junction bases left unmatched: 15. CDR1 MNHEY and CDR2 SMNVEV come from the germline V gene (reference sequence). The CDR3 loop spans 16 amino acids. The DNA for the CDR3 is TGTGCCAGCAGCCCTAGACAGGGGGCAAAATCTTACGAGCAGTTCTTC. Its translation: CASSPRQGAKSYEQFF.

The genes are TRBV3-1 and TRBJ2-1; 7 bases agree with TRBD2. The CDR3 sequence is 17 residues long. Trimming cost V 3 bases and J 0 bases; bases outside gene matches: 8. Germline V lookup: CDR1 LGHDT, CDR2 YNNKEL (reference sequence). CDR3 bases: TGTGCCAGCAGCCAGAAGGCTAGCGGCCTCTCCTACAATGAGCAGTTCTTC. It encodes CASSQKASGLSYNEQFF.

In regard to this clonotype: The germline gene is not matched at one end of the junction; a read error may be the cause. V gene TRBV7-2 combines with J gene TRBJ1-2, with a possible D match to TRBD1 (6 bases). Germline values: CDR1 SGHTA, CDR2 FQGNSA. This CDR3 has 13 residues. The CDR3 DNA reads TGTGCCAGCAGCCCCCTCGGGGGCTATGGCTACATCTTC. Translated, it gives CASSPLGGYGYIF. The full variable domain, in which reference TRBV7-2 and TRBJ1-2 provide the parts outside the CDR3, is GAGVSQSPSNKVTEKGKDVELRCDPISGHTALYWYRQSLGQGLEFLIYFQGNSAPDKSGLPSDRFSAERTGGSVSTLTIQRTQQEDSAVYLCASSPLGGYGYIFGSGTRLTVV.

This clonotype has just a few counts. V usage is TRBV28 and J usage is TRBJ2-3, with 13 bases that match TRBD2. V gave up 7 bases and J gave up 2 bases; unmatched junction bases: 6. The CDR3 is made up of 16 amino acids. Per germline, CDR1 MDHEN and CDR2 SYDVKM. The DNA for the CDR3 is TGTGCCAGCATCTTGGGACTAGCGGGACCCACAGATACGCAGTATTTT. It translates to CASILGLAGPTDTQYF.

This chain connects TRBV29-1 to TRBJ2-4; the D gene is possibly TRBD1 (5 bases). The J call may not be correct, given that the DNA end is closer to TRBJ2-5. The germline CDR1 and CDR2 sequences are SQVTM and ANQGSEA. The CDR3 has 13 amino acids. This CDR3 is CSVAISGKETQYF. The CDR3 DNA reads TGCAGCGTCGCAATCTCAGGGAAAGAGACCCAGTACTTC.

The genes are TRBV7-9 and TRBJ1-6, with 10 bases lining up with TRBD1. The CDR3 is made up of 16 amino acids. CDR1 SEHNR and CDR2 FQNEAQ come from the germline V gene (reference sequence). J gave up 8 bases and V 5 bases, and 9 bases lay outside the gene matches. The CDR3 is CASSAKGQGRDSPLHF. The CDR3 bases are TGTGCCAGCAGCGCAAAGGGACAGGGGCGAGATTCACCCCTCCACTTT.

Here the CDR3 DNA reads TGTGCCAGCAGCTCGACCGCAGGACTCGAGCAGTACTTC. Its translation is CASSSTAGLEQYF. The chain carries TRBV7-9 and TRBJ2-5; D may be TRBD2 (5 bases). The DNA end favors TRBJ2-7, so the J call may be wrong. The CDR3 is made up of 13 amino acids. Germline CDR1 SEHNR, CDR2 FQNEAQ (reference sequence).

This clonotype has more than one count but fewer than ten. The chain employs TRBV29-1 and TRBJ2-5; a possible D gene is TRBD2 (6 bases). The J call may be faulty, since TRBJ2-7 better matches the DNA end. Germline CDR1 is SQVTM and CDR2 is ANQGSEA. The CDR3 has 12 residues. The CDR3 nucleotides are TGCAGCGTTGAAGATGGGGGGTACGAGCAGTACTTC. Protein product: CSVEDGGYEQYF.

This clonotype turned up a few times. V is TRBV14 and J is TRBJ2-7; maybe TRBD1 (5 bases). The CDR3 is 14 residues long. The ends were cut back, 1 base at V and 6 bases at J, with 13 bases in the middle. Germline values: CDR1 SGHDN, CDR2 FVKESK. In DNA, the CDR3 is TGTGCCAGCAGCCAAGCAAGACAGACCAGCGAGCAGTACTTC. This translates into CASSQARQTSEQYF. Full variable domain (remainder filled in from reference TRBV14 and TRBJ2-7): EAGVTQFPSHSVIEKGQTVTLRCDPISGHDNLYWYRRVMGKEIKFLLHFVKESKQDESGMPNNRFLAERTGGTYSTLKVQPAELEDSGVYFCASSQARQTSEQYFGPGTRLTVT.

This clonotype was recorded a few times. The chain has TRBV29-1 and TRBJ1-4; 10 nucleotides align to TRBD1. Germline CDR1 is SQVTM and CDR2 is ANQGSEA. The J segment lost 5 bases and the V segment lost 4 bases, leaving 1 base of the junction unmatched. The CDR3 consists of 13 residues. CDR3 sequence: CSVGGQGNEKLFF. The CDR3 DNA reads TGCAGCGTTGGGGGACAGGGGAATGAAAAACTGTTTTTT.

This CDR3 is CASSPTSLLDTGELFF. The CDR3 DNA follows: TGTGCCAGCTCACCAACAAGCCTCCTCGACACCGGGGAGCTGTTTTTT. The chain has TRBV18 and TRBJ2-2; D uncertain. This CDR3 spans 16 amino acids. Germline-derived CDR1 and CDR2 are KGHSH and LQKENI. Trimming took 2 bases from V and 3 from J, leaving 13 bases between them.